Shown below are 15 T cell receptor beta chains from a single sample sequenced in a study of T-cell reconstitution after alpha-beta-depleted transplantation in children. Preparation of the TCRbeta library used unique molecular identifiers. From the PCR reads, TCRdb called clonotypes with MiXCR, one entry per CDR3 protein. The table lists 280,000 or so distinct CDR3 sequences, about 9.9% of them singletons, with about 25% in the top ten. The sample was peripheral blood, taken 180 days after TCRalphabeta/CD19-depleted stem cell transplant. Receptors were obtained from a male patient aged 2-15 years who had a stem cell transplant for chronic granulomatous disease, so the T cells may come from the graft donor.

This clonotype came up many times. At one end the junction does not follow the germline gene, possibly because of a read error. The chain employs TRBV29-1 and TRBJ2-3; D is uncertain. Per the germline V gene, CDR1 is SQVTM and CDR2 is ANQGSEA. The CDR3 is 8 residues long. CDR3 region: CSVESAHF. CDR3 sequence (DNA): TGCAGCGTTGAAAGCGCGCATTTT.

This clonotype appeared many times. The chain is built from TRBV29-1 and TRBJ2-1, with 7 bases identical to TRBD2. The germline CDR1 and CDR2 sequences are SQVTM and ANQGSEA. Trimming removed 5 bases from V and 0 bases from J; junction bases left unmatched: 19. This CDR3 region has 19 residues. The CDR3 DNA is TGCAGCGTTCATCTCGGGCGGGTACTAGCGACTATCTCCTACAATGAGCAGTTCTTC. This encodes CSVHLGRVLATISYNEQFF.

The table lists this clonotype with many counts. The chain couples TRBV10-3 to TRBJ2-3; no clear D gene. Trimming stripped 3 bases from V and 0 bases from J, with 7 bases between. Germline loops: CDR1 ENHRY, CDR2 SYGVKD. This CDR3 is 14 amino acids long. In DNA, the CDR3 is TGTGCCATCAGTGATGCAGTTAGCACAGATACGCAGTATTTT. It encodes CAISDAVSTDTQYF.

This clonotype was recorded at least ten times. In nucleotides, the CDR3 is TGCGCCAGCAGCTTGGCGGGGACGGCAGCCTACGAGCAGTACTTC. This translates into CASSLAGTAAYEQYF. The chain employs TRBV5-1 and TRBJ2-7; D may correspond to TRBD1 or TRBD2 (5 bases each). The CDR3 has 15 amino acids. V was pared by 0 bases and J by 2 bases, with 12 bases between. The germline V gene encodes CDR1 SGHRS and CDR2 YFSETQ.

This clonotype was counted at least ten times. This rearrangement joins TRBV20-1 to TRBJ2-7; D gene ambiguous. V was clipped by 3 bases and J by 3 bases, with 15 bases between them. This CDR3 region has 14 residues. Per the germline V gene, CDR1 is DFQATT and CDR2 is SNEGSKA (reference sequence). CDR3: CSARDVWADYEQYF. The CDR3 DNA reads TGCAGTGCTAGGGACGTTTGGGCGGACTACGAGCAGTACTTC.

This clonotype was observed many times. The V call is TRBV10-3, the J call TRBJ2-3; TRBD1 matches 9 bases. The trim removed 4 bases at V and 1 base at J, leaving 3 bases unmatched. Germline V lookup: CDR1 ENHRY, CDR2 SYGVKD. This CDR3 has 15 amino acids. The CDR3 nucleotides read TGTGCCATCAGTGCGGACAGGGGAGGCACAGATACGCAGTATTTT. The encoded protein is CAISADRGGTDTQYF.

This clonotype was counted ten times or more. The rearrangement uses TRBV20-1 and TRBJ2-5, with a tentative D call TRBD1 (6 bases). The CDR3 consists of 14 residues. The V end was cut by 3 bases, the J end by 5 bases, with 16 bases between. Germline V gene data show CDR1 as DFQATT and CDR2 as SNEGSKA (reference sequence). In DNA form, the CDR3 reads TGCAGTGCTAGGTTTTCCCAGGGGAGTGAGACCCAGTACTTC. This translates into CSARFSQGSETQYF.

This clonotype has ten or more counts. This sequence joins TRBV27 and TRBJ2-3, with TRBD2 matching over 10 bases. Trimming removed 8 bases from V and 0 bases from J; junction bases left unmatched: 5. The CDR3 contains 15 residues. Germline V CDR1 and CDR2: MNHEY, SMNVEV (reference sequence). CDR3 coding DNA: TGTGCCAGCCAACTAGCGGGGACTAGCACAGATACGCAGTATTTT. This sequence encodes CASQLAGTSTDTQYF.

This clonotype was recorded a few times. J is TRBJ1-2 and V is TRBV5-4, with D unresolved. V was trimmed by 5 bases and J by 2 bases, leaving 16 bases between them. From germline, CDR1 is SGHNT and CDR2 YYREEE (reference sequence). The CDR3 runs 15 residues. This chain's CDR3 is CASRATDRRNYGYTF. CDR3 sequence (DNA): TGTGCCAGCAGGGCTACAGACCGACGAAACTATGGCTACACCTTC. The full variable domain, in which reference TRBV5-4 and TRBJ1-2 provide the parts outside the CDR3, is ETGVTQSPTHLIKTRGQQVTLRCSSQSGHNTVSWYQQALGQGPQFIFQYYREEENGRGNFPPRFSGLQFPNYSSELNVNALELDDSALYLCASRATDRRNYGYTFGSGTRLTVV.

This clonotype was observed a handful of times. The chain couples TRBV28 to TRBJ2-1; 9 positions match TRBD1. V lost 5 bases, J lost 8 bases, and 7 bases stayed unmatched. The CDR3 covers 14 residues. Germline assignment: CDR1 MDHEN and CDR2 SYDVKM. The CDR3 loop reads CASSPPGTGYEQFF. The CDR3 DNA reads TGTGCCAGCAGTCCGCCCGGGACAGGGTATGAGCAGTTCTTC.

This clonotype was seen repeatedly, ten times or more. The gene calls are TRBV6-1 and TRBJ2-3, with 14 nucleotides matching TRBD2. Germline-derived CDR1 and CDR2 are MNHNS and SASEGT. The CDR3 consists of 17 residues. Losses at the gene ends were 5 bases for V and 6 bases for J; bases not matched to a gene: 10. The DNA of the CDR3 is TGTGCCAGCAGTAAACCGGGACTAGCGGGAGTTCAGGATACGCAGTATTTT. Encoded protein: CASSKPGLAGVQDTQYF.

In its sample, this clonotype was seen many times. The V and J genes are TRBV20-1 and TRBJ1-3; the D is unclear. Trimming took 6 bases from V and 0 from J, leaving 15 bases between them. The length of the CDR3 is 15 residues. Germline assignment: CDR1 DFQATT and CDR2 SNEGSKA (reference sequence). This CDR3 is CSAIKGPLSGNTIYF. CDR3 nucleotide sequence: TGCAGTGCAATTAAGGGCCCTCTCTCTGGAAACACCATATATTTT.

This clonotype was counted at least ten times. This chain joins TRBV29-1 and TRBJ1-1; D not certain. The germline V gene has CDR1 SQVTM and CDR2 ANQGSEA. Trimming pared 4 bases from V and 2 bases from J, leaving 11 bases between. CDR3 length: 13 residues. The CDR3 DNA reads as TGCAGCGTTGCTTCCCATTCTAACACTGAAGCTTTCTTT. Its translation: CSVASHSNTEAFF. Full variable domain (missing parts from reference TRBV29-1 and TRBJ1-1): SAVISQKPSRDICQRGTSLTIQCQVDSQVTMMFWYRQQPGQSLTLIATANQGSEATYESGFVIDKFPISRPNLTFSTLTVSNMSPEDSSIYLCSVASHSNTEAFFGQGTRLTVV.

The sample holds many counts of this clonotype. The chain joins TRBV2 to TRBJ2-1; D ambiguous. V was cut by 7 bases and J by 4 bases, with 8 bases left in between. Germline-derived CDR1 and CDR2 are SNHLY and FYNNEI. CDR3 length equals 12 residues. The CDR3 region is CASTAGYNEQFF. For the CDR3, the DNA is TGTGCCAGCACGGCCGGATACAATGAGCAGTTCTTC.

The chain employs TRBV5-4 and TRBJ2-7; tentative D call: TRBD2 (5 bases). V lost 0 bases to trimming and J lost 6 bases, with 13 bases between them. The CDR3 runs 14 residues. Germline CDR1 reads SGHNT; CDR2 reads YYREEE (reference sequence). This CDR3 reads CASSLDVGSREQYF. The DNA of the CDR3 is TGTGCCAGCAGCTTGGACGTGGGGAGCCGCGAGCAGTACTTC.